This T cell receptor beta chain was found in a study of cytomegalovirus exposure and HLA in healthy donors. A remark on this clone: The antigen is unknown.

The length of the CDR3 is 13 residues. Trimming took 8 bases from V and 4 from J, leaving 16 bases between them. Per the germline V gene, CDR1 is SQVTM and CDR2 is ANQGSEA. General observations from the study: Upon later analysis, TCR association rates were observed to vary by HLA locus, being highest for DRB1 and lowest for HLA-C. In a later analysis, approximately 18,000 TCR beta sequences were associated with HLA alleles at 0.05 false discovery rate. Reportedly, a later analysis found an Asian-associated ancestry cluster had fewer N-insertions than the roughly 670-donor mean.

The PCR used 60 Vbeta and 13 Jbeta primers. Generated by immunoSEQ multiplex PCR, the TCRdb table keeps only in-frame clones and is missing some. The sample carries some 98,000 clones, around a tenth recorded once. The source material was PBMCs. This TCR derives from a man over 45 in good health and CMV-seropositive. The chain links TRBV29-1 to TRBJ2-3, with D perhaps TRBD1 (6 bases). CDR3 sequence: CSIKQGSADTQYF. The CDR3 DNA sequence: TGCAGCATCAAACAGGGTTCGGCAGATACGCAGTATTTT.